This TCR beta chain is drawn from a study of blood T cell repertoires in COVID-19. Study context: The origin of the acute and convalescent COVID-19 samples was the United States, Italy and Spain. In each case, the material was cDNA or gDNA derived from T cells, B-cell-depleted T cells, or PBMCs.

Per the study methods: Estimation of nucleated cell counts was performed using reference gene primer amplification. Generated by immunoSEQ multiplex PCR, the TCRdb table keeps only in-frame clones and is missing some. That table furnishes V, J and clone size, whereas the DNA furnished D and trimming. The data contain over 100,000 clones, nearly 90% of them singletons. The CDR3 contains 16 residues. Trimming cost V 4 bases and J 2 bases, with 18 bases left between them. Germline loops: CDR1 SGHRS, CDR2 YFSETQ. The specimen was peripheral blood. The TCR comes from a man between 45 and 60 years old with active COVID-19. The chain carries TRBV5-1 and TRBJ1-1; D unclear. For the CDR3, the DNA is TGCGCCAGCAGCATTACTTCGACAATTTTCAACACTGAAGCTTTCTTT. Encoded protein: CASSITSTIFNTEAFF. Together with reference TRBV5-1 and TRBJ1-1, the CDR3 gives the full variable domain: KAGVTQTPRYLIKTRGQQVTLSCSPISGHRSVSWYQQTPGQGLQFLFEYFSETQRNKGNFPGRFSGRQFSNSRSEMNVSTLELGDSALYLCASSITSTIFNTEAFFGQGTRLTVV.